This TCR beta chain was found in a study of OX40 agonist ivuxolimab in advanced cancers. Across the study: Participants averaged about 66 years of age (range about 23 to 90) and were around 83% male.

The table came from immunoSEQ multiplex PCR; TCRdb's copy has only in-frame clones and leaves some out. In the table there are roughly 73,000 clones, 80% to 85% of which are singletons. Germline CDR1 is SGHTA and CDR2 is FQGTGA. The CDR3 sequence is 17 residues long. Trimming cost V 1 base and J 4 bases; bases outside gene matches: 10. The chain employs TRBV7-3 and TRBJ2-5, with 9 bases fitting TRBD2. This TCR was sampled from an adult with an advanced solid tumor such as melanoma, head and neck, liver or kidney cancer. Sequencing used CD4+ or CD8+ T cells sorted from blood, obtained in a trial of the OX40 agonist ivuxolimab. The CDR3 loop is CASSLMPSGEGGETQYF. CDR3 bases: TGTGCCAGCAGCTTAATGCCTAGCGGGGAAGGGGGAGAGACCCAGTACTTC. Variable domain in full (rest from reference TRBV7-3 and TRBJ2-5): GAGVSQTPSNKVTEKGKYVELRCDPISGHTALYWYRQSLGQGPEFLIYFQGTGAADDSGLPNDRFFAVRPEGSVSTLKIQRTERGDSAVYLCASSLMPSGEGGETQYFGPGTRLLVL.